This T cell receptor beta chain emerged from a study of regulatory T cells in long-lasting Graves disease. Germline V lookup: CDR1 DFQATT, CDR2 SNEGSKA (reference sequence). This CDR3 is built from 13 residues. Trimming removed 0 bases from V and 7 bases from J; junction bases left unmatched: 3. Sample time point: newly diagnosed GD, antithyroid drugs for less than 3 months. Researchers made the TCR library from RNA that was extracted from PBMCs. The authors built TCR beta libraries using iRepertoire HTBI primers and Arm-PCR of CDR3 regions. Using its own MiXCR run on the multiplex PCR reads, TCRdb lists one record per CDR3 protein. The table has 420,000 or so distinct CDR3 sequences, about a sixth seen once. Study-level results: Preferential use of TRBV28, TRBJ1-2 and TRBJ2-5 was seen in persistent disease.

Points on this clonotype: The antigen is not known.

These data also formed part of another study, on T cells in Graves' hyperthyroidism and ophthalmopathy. That source adds: Hyperthyroidism of Graves' type that showed no ophthalmopathy progression within 18 months was stable.

The specimen comprised peripheral blood mononuclear cells (PBMCs), sampled at new diagnosis, from a patient treated with antithyroid drugs. The chain recombines TRBV20-1 with TRBJ1-2; 9 nucleotides line up with TRBD1. This sequence originates from a woman under 30 with Graves disease. The CDR3 protein is CSARDGQGTGYTF. In nucleotides, the CDR3 is TGCAGTGCTAGAGATGGACAGGGGACTGGCTACACCTTC.